This T cell receptor beta chain was retrieved from a study of T cell repertoires in cytomegalovirus infection. On the study more broadly: TCR beta signatures that were public indicated CMV infection and matching HLA type. General study points: Identification of carriers of CMV plus the relevant HLA was performed using cumulative public TCR beta family frequency.

In TCRdb, the reads were re-called with MiXCR into one record per CDR3 protein. The sample has about 400,000 distinct CDR3 sequences, roughly 18% seen once; the top ten hold roughly 8.7%. Germline CDR1 and CDR2: WSHSY and SAAADI. With V trimmed by 3 bases and J by 9 bases, 7 bases remained unmatched. CDR3 size: 14 residues. This clonotype was observed a handful of times. The target antigen is unknown. This receptor was taken from a human donor in good health (CMV status not recorded). Some clones in this sample may be carry-over from other donors' samples. The sequencing input was PBMCs. V and J are TRBV10-2 and TRBJ2-1, with 8 positions matching TRBD1. As DNA, the CDR3 is TGCGCCAGCAGTGATCAGGGGGCGCCGGTTGAGCAGTTCTTC. Its translation is CASSDQGAPVEQFF.